One and the same sample provided the 6 T cell receptor beta chains below, sequenced in a study of cytomegalovirus exposure and HLA in healthy donors. Method: immunoSEQ multiplex PCR; TCRdb's copy keeps in-frame clones and lacks some. The data show a few hundred thousand clones, 80% to 90% seen once. Sequencing was performed on PBMCs. These receptors all stem from a woman under 30 in good health and CMV-seronegative.

The rearrangement links TRBV11-2 to TRBJ1-1, with TRBD1 as a possible D gene (6 bases). This CDR3 comprises 19 residues. Germline CDR1 is SGHAT and CDR2 is FQNNGV. Trimming left V 4 bases short and J 0 bases short, with 24 bases between. The CDR3 spells CASSSRPKVQGLMNTEAFF. In nucleotides, the CDR3 is TGTGCCAGCAGCTCTCGACCTAAGGTCCAGGGGCTCATGAACACTGAAGCTTTCTTT.

V is TRBV5-8 and J is TRBJ2-3; D may be TRBD2 (6 bases). Trimming removed 0 bases from V and 3 bases from J, with 11 bases in between. The CDR3 runs to 15 residues. The germline gives CDR1 SGHTS, CDR2 YDEGEE. Here the CDR3 DNA reads TGTGCCAGCAGCTTGGCGGGGGAGGTTACAGATACGCAGTATTTT. It codes for CASSLAGEVTDTQYF. Using reference TRBV5-8 and TRBJ2-3 for the parts outside the CDR3, the full variable domain is EAGVTQSPTHLIKTRGQQATLRCSPISGHTSVYWYQQALGLGLQFLLWYDEGEERNRGNFPPRFSGRQFPNYSSELNVNALELEDSALYLCASSLAGEVTDTQYFGPGTRLTVL.

The V and J genes are TRBV29-1 and TRBJ2-5; 11 bases are shared with TRBD2. With V trimmed by 2 bases and J by 2 bases, 4 bases remained unmatched. This CDR3 contains 15 residues. Germline CDR1 reads SQVTM; CDR2 reads ANQGSEA. The CDR3 protein is CSVESSGGPQETQYF. The CDR3 DNA reads as TGCAGCGTTGAATCTAGCGGGGGGCCTCAAGAGACCCAGTACTTC.

The rearrangement joins TRBV6-1 to TRBJ1-5; D unclear. V lost 2 bases and J 6 bases, leaving 8 bases between the germline ends. The CDR3 totals 13 residues. CDR1 is MNHNS and CDR2 is SASEGT in the germline V gene. Written as DNA, the CDR3 is TGTGCCAGCAGTGAACAATTAGCTCAGCCCCAGCATTTT. Amino acids: CASSEQLAQPQHF.

V gene TRBV13 combines with J gene TRBJ2-3; D possibly corresponds to TRBD2 (6 bases). The CDR3 is 15 residues long. V was shortened by 1 base and J by 2 bases, with 10 bases between the two germline ends. In germline, CDR1 is PRHDT, CDR2 FYEKMQ (reference sequence). The CDR3 sequence: CASSLDGGTTDTQYF. The CDR3 nucleotides are TGTGCCAGCAGCTTAGATGGGGGGACCACAGATACGCAGTATTTT.

This clone was detected once. The chain joins TRBV28 to TRBJ2-7; D possibly corresponds to TRBD2 (6 bases). V lost 1 base and J lost 6, with 16 bases in between. Per the germline V gene, CDR1 is MDHEN and CDR2 is SYDVKM. CDR3 length: 15 residues. The CDR3: CASSLSPTGDLEQYF. Written as DNA, the CDR3 is TGTGCCAGCAGTTTATCCCCAACGGGGGATCTCGAGCAGTACTTC.